This T cell receptor (beta chain) was captured by sequencing in a study of identical twins. No donor was unhealthy or non-Caucasian. This clonotype was seen repeatedly, ten times or more. TCRdb re-called the 5' RACE reads through MiXCR, storing one row per CDR3 protein. This table holds fewer than 550,000 distinct CDR3 sequences, approximately 14% found once. The data also belong to a second study, concerning yellow fever vaccine responses in identical twins.

The sequence was collected from a woman aged 18-29 years in good health. Sequencing was done on a sample of CD4+ T cells sorted from blood.

The CDR3 protein is CASSTMGQGMEQFF. CDR3 sequence (DNA): TGTGCCAGCAGCACAATGGGACAGGGAATGGAGCAGTTCTTC. The chain links TRBV7-9 to TRBJ2-1; 9 bases match TRBD1. The CDR3 spans 14 residues. V was clipped by 5 bases and J by 10 bases; unmatched bases: 9. Germline lookup yields CDR1 SEHNR and CDR2 FQNEAQ (reference sequence). The full variable domain, with the rest looked up from reference TRBV7-9 and TRBJ2-1, is DTGVSQNPRHKITKRGQNVTFRCDPISEHNRLYWYRQTLGQGPEFLTYFQNEAQLEKSRLLSDRFSAERPKGSFSTLEIQRTEQGDSAMYLCASSTMGQGMEQFFGPGTRLTVL.